This T cell receptor (beta chain) was recovered during a study of beta chain features in type 1 diabetes. Sequencing targeted expressed TCRB transcripts, as all isolated RNA had been reverse transcribed. Data came from immunoSEQ multiplex PCR; TCRdb stores just in-frame clones and leaves some out. This repertoire shows about 620,000 clones, 15% found once; its top ten account for about 0.087%. CDR1 KGHSH and CDR2 LQKENI come from the germline V gene. The J segment lost 2 bases and the V segment lost 6 bases, leaving 10 bases of the junction unmatched. The CDR3 is 15 amino acids. The receptor comes from a man aged 18 to 29 in good health. This chain links TRBV18 with TRBJ2-7; TRBD1 matches at 7 bases. Sequenced input: naive CD4+ T cells from blood. CDR3 region: CASSRGQVTPYEQYF. The CDR3 DNA sequence: TGTGCCAGCTCTCGCGGACAGGTTACGCCCTACGAGCAGTACTTC.